This T cell receptor beta chain was captured in a study of blood T cell repertoires in COVID-19. Study context: Samples taken during acute and convalescent COVID-19 were collected in the United States, Italy and Spain. Sources were T cells, B-cell-depleted T cells, or PBMCs; the material itself was cDNA or gDNA.

J was trimmed by 5 bases and V by 6 bases; bases with no gene match: 4. The germline V gene encodes CDR1 LGHDT and CDR2 YNNKEL (reference sequence). The CDR3 runs to 15 residues. As processed by the authors: For nucleated cells, counts were estimated from reference gene primer amplification. TCRdb's table, derived via immunoSEQ multiplex PCR, lists solely in-frame clones and lacks some. The V and J calls and the clone size are those of that table, but D and trimming were determined from the DNA. Here the sample spans tens of thousands of clones, under 80% being singletons. Material for sequencing was peripheral blood. The chain recombines TRBV3-1 (or the pseudogene TRBV3-2) with TRBJ2-5; 15 bases are shared with TRBD2. The TCR comes from a woman older than 75 with active or convalescent COVID-19. The CDR3 reads CASSRGLAGGETQYF. The CDR3 DNA sequence: TGTGCCAGCAGTCGCGGACTAGCGGGGGGGGAGACCCAGTACTTC.